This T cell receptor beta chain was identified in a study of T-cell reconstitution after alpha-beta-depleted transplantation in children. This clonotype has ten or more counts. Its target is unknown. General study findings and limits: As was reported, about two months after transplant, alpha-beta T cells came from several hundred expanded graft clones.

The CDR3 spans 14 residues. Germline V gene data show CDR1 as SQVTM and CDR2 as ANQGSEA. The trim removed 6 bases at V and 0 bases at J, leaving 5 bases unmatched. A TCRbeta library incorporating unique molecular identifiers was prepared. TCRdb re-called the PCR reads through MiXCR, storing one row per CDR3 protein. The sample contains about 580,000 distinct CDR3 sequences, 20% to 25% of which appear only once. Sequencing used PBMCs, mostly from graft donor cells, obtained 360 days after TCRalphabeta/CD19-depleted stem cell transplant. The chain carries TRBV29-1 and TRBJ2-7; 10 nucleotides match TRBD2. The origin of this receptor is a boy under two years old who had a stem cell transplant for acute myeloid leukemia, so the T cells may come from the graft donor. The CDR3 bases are TGCAGCGTGGCCGGGACTAGCGACTCCTACGAGCAGTACTTC. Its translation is CSVAGTSDSYEQYF.